The T cell receptor (beta chain) under discussion was sequenced for a study of blood T cell repertoires in COVID-19. Looked up from germline, CDR1 is GTSNPN and CDR2 is SVGIG (reference sequence). The V end lost 0 bases, the J end lost 2 bases, and 17 bases lay between the germline ends. The CDR3 length is 17 residues. Libraries were prepared by immunoSEQ multiplex PCR; TCRdb keeps only in-frame clonotypes and omits some of them. The table includes hundreds of thousands of clones, approximately 90% detected once. This TCR was sampled from a woman aged 18-35 years who had recovered from COVID-19. The sequenced sample consisted of PBMCs or T cells enriched from blood (not recorded which). The chain couples TRBV30 to TRBJ1-3; a weak D match, TRBD1 (5 bases). CDR3: CAWSVLEEGQTGNTIYF. The CDR3 region has the DNA TGTGCCTGGAGTGTACTCGAGGAGGGGCAAACTGGAAACACCATATATTTT.